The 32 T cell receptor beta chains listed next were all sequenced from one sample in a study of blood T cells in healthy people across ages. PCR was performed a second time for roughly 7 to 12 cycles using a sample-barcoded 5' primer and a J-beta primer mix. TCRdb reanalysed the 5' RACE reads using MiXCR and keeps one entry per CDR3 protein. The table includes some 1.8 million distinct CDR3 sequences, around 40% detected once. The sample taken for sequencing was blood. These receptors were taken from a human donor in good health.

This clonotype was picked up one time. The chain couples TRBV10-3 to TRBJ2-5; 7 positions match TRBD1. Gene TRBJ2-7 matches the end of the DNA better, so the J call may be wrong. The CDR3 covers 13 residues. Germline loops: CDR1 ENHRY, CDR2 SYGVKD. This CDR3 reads CAISGGRGYEQYF. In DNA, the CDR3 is TGTGCCATCAGTGGGGGCAGGGGGTACGAGCAGTACTTC.

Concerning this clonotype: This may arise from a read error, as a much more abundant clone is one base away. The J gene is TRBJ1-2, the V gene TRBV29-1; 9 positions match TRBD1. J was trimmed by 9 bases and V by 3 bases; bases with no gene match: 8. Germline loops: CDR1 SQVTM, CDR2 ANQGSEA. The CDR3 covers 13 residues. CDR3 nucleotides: TGCAGCGTTGACGGACAGGGGTGGAATAGCTACACCTTC. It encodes CSVDGQGWNSYTF. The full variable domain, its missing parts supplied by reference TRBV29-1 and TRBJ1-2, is SAVISQKPSRDICQRGTSLTIQCQVDSQVTMMFWYRQQPGQSLTLIATANQGSEATYESGFVIDKFPISRPNLTFSTLTVSNMSPEDSSIYLCSVDGQGWNSYTFGSGTRLTVV.

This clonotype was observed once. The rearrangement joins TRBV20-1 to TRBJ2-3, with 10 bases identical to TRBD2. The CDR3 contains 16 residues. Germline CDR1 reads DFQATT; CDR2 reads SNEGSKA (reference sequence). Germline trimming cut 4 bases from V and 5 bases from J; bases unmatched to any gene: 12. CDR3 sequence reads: CSATRWSGGAEDTQYF. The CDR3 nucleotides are TGCAGTGCTACCCGTTGGAGCGGGGGGGCGGAAGATACGCAGTATTTT.

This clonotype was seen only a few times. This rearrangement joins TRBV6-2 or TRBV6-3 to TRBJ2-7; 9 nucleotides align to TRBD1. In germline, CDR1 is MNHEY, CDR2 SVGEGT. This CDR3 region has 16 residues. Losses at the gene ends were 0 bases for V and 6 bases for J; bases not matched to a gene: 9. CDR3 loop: CASSYSARDRVPEQYF. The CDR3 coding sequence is TGTGCCAGCAGTTACTCGGCCCGGGACAGGGTCCCCGAGCAGTACTTC.

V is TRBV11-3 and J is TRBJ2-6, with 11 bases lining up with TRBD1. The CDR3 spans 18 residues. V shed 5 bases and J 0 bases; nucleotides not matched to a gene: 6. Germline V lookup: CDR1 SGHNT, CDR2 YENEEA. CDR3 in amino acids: CASSPGTGGNSGANVLTF. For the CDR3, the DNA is TGTGCCAGCAGCCCAGGGACAGGGGGGAACTCTGGGGCCAACGTCCTGACTTTC.

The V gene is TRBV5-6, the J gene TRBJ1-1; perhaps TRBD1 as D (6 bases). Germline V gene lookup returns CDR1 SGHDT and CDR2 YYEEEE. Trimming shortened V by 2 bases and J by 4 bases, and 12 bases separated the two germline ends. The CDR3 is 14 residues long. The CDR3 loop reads CASSFQGRSTEAFF. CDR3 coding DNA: TGTGCCAGCAGCTTCCAGGGGCGCAGCACTGAAGCTTTCTTT.

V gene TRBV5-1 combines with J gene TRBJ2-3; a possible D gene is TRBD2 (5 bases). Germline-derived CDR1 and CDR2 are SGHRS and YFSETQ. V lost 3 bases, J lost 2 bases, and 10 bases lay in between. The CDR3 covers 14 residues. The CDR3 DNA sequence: TGCGCCAGCAGCTGGCGGCTAGCCACAGATACGCAGTATTTT. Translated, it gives CASSWRLATDTQYF.

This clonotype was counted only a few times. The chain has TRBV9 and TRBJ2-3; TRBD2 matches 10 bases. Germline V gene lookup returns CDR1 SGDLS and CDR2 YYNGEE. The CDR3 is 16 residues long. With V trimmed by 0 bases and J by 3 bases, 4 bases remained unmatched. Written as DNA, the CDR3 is TGTGCCAGCAGCGTAGGCGCTAGCGGGGGAACAGATACGCAGTATTTT. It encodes CASSVGASGGTDTQYF.

In DNA, the CDR3 is TGCGCCAGCAGCCAAAAGGTCCCGGGGAACACTGAAGCTTTCTTT. It codes for CASSQKVPGNTEAFF. V usage is TRBV4-3 and J usage is TRBJ1-1; no clear D gene. Trimming pared 2 bases from V and 1 base from J, leaving 11 bases between. Germline V gene lookup returns CDR1 LGHNA and CDR2 YSLEER. The CDR3 length is 15 residues.

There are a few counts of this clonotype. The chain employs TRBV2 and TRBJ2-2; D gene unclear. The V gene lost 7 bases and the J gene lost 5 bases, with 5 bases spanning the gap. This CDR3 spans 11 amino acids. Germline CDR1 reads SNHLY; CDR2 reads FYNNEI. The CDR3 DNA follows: TGTGCCAGCACGGAAACCGGGGAGCTGTTTTTT. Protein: CASTETGELFF.

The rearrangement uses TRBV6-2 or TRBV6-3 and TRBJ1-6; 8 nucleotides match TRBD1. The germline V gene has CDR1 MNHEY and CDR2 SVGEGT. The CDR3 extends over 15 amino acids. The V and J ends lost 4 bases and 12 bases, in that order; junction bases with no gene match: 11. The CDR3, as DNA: TGTGCCAGCAGTTTACTAACAGGGGGAATTGGACCCCTCCACTTT. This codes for CASSLLTGGIGPLHF.

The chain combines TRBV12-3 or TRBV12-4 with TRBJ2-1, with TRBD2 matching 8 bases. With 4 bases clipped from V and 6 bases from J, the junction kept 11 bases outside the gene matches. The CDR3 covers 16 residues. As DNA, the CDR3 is TGTGCCAGCAGTTGGGGTAGCGGGGAGAAACCCAATGAGCAGTTCTTC. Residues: CASSWGSGEKPNEQFF.

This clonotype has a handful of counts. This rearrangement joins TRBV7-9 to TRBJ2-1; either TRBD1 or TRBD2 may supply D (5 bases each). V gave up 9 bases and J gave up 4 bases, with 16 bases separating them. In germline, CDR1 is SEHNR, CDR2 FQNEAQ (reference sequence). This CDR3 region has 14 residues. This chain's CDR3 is CARQGPNDYNEQFF. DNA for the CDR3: TGTGCCAGGCAGGGACCGAACGATTACAATGAGCAGTTCTTC.

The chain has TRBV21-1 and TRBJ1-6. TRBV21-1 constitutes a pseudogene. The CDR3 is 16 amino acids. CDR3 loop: CASSKQECSYNSPLHF. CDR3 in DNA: TGTGCCAGCAGCAAGCAAGAGTGCTCCTATAATTCACCCCTCCACTTT.

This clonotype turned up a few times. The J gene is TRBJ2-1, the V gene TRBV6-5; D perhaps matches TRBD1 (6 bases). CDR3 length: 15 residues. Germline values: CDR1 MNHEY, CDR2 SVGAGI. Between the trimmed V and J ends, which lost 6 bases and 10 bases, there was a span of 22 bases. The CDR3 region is CASSRGAQGLGEQFF. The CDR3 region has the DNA TGTGCCAGCAGCAGAGGAGCCCAGGGGCTTGGGGAGCAGTTCTTC.

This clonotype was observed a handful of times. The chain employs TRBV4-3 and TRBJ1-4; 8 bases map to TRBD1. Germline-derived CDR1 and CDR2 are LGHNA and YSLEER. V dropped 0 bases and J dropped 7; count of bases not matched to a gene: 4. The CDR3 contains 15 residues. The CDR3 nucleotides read TGCGCCAGCAGCCAAGATGGGACAGGCGGTGAAAAACTGTTTTTT. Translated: CASSQDGTGGEKLFF.

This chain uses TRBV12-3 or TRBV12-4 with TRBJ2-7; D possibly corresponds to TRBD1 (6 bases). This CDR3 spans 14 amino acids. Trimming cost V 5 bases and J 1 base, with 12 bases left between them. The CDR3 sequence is CASSNRVGSYEQYF. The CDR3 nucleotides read TGTGCCAGCAGTAACAGGGTCGGGTCCTACGAGCAGTACTTC.

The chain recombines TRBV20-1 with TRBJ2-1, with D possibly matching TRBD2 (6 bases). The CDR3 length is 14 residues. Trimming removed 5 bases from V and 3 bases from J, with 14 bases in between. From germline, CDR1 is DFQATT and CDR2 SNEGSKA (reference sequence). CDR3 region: CSALEGLLYNEQFF. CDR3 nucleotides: TGCAGTGCTCTGGAGGGTCTACTCTACAATGAGCAGTTCTTC.

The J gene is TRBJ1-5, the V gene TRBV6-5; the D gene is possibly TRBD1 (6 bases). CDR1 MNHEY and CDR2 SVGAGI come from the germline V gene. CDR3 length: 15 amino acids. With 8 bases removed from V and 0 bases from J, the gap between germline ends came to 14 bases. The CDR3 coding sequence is TGTGCCAGCGGGAGGACAGTTTATAGCAATCAGCCCCAGCATTTT. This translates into CASGRTVYSNQPQHF.

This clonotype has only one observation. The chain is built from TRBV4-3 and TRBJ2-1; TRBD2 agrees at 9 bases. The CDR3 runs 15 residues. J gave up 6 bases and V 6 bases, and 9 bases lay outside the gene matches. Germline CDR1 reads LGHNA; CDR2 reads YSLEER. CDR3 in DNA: TGCGCCAGCAGTCGGTCTAGCGGGGTCCCCAATGAGCAGTTCTTC. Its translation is CASSRSSGVPNEQFF.

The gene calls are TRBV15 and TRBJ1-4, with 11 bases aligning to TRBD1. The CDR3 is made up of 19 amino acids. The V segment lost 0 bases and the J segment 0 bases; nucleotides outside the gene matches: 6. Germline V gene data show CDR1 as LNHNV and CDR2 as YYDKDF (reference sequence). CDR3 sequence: CATSRDLLGQGATNEKLFF. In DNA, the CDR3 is TGTGCCACCAGCAGAGATCTATTGGGACAGGGGGCAACTAATGAAAAACTGTTTTTT. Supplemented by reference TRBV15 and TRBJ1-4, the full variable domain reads DAMVIQNPRYQVTQFGKPVTLSCSQTLNHNVMYWYQQKSSQAPKLLFHYYDKDFNNEADTPDNFQSRRPNTSFCFLDIRSPGLGDTAMYLCATSRDLLGQGATNEKLFFGSGTQLSVL.

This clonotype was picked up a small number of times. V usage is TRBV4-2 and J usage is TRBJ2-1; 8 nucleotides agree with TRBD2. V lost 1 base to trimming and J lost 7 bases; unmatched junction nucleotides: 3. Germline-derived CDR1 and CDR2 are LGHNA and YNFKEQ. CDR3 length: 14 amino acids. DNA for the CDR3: TGTGCCAGCAGCCAAGCGGGGGGGCCGAATGAGCAGTTCTTC. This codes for CASSQAGGPNEQFF.

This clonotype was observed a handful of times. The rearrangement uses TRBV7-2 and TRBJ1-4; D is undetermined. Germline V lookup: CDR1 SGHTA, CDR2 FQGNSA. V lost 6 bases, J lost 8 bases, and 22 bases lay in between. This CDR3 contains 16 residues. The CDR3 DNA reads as TGTGCCAGCAGTCCCTATGAGGGAGCCCCGAGAGAAAAACTGTTTTTT. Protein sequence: CASSPYEGAPREKLFF.

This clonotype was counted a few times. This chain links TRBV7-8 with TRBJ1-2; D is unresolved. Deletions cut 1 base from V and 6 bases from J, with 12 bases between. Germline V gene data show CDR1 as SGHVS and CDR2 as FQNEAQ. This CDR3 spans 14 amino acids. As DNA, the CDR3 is TGTGCCAGCAGCTTAGATTCGGGGAGGCATGGCTACACCTTC. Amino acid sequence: CASSLDSGRHGYTF.

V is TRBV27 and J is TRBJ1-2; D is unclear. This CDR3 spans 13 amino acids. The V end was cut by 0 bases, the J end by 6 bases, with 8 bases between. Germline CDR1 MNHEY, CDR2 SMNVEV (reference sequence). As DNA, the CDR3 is TGTGCCAGCAGTTTATCACGGACGGATGGCTACACCTTC. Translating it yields CASSLSRTDGYTF.

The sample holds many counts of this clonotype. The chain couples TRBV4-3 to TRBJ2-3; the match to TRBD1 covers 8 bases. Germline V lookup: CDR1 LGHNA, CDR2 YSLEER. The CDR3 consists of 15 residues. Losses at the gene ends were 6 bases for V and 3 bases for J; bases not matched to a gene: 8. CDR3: CASSRRYRGTDTQYF. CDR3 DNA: TGCGCCAGCAGTCGACGGTACAGGGGGACAGATACGCAGTATTTT.

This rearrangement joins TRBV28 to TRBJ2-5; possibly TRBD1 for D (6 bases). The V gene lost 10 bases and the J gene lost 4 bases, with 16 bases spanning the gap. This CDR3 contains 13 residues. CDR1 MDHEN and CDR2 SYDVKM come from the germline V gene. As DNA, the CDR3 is TGTGCCACCAAACAGGGAATTAGAGAGACCCAGTACTTC. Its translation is CATKQGIRETQYF.

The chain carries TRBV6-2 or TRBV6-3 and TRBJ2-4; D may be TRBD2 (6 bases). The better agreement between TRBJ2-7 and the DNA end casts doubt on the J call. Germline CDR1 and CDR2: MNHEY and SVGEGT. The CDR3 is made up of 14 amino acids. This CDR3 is CASSYSYSGNEQYF. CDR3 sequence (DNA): TGTGCCAGCAGTTATTCATATAGCGGTAACGAGCAGTACTTC.

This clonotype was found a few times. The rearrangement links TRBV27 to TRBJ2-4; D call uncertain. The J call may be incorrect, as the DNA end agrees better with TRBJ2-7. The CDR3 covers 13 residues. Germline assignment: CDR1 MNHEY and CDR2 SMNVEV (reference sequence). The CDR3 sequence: CASIKDGSYEQYF. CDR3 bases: TGTGCCAGCATAAAGGACGGATCCTACGAGCAGTACTTC.

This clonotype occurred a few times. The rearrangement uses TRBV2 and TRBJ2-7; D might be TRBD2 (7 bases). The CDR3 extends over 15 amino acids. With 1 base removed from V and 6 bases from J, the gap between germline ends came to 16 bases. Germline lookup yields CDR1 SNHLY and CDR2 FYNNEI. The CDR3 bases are TGTGCCAGCAGTGAAGGTGGCGGGGGCCTTTCCGAGCAGTACTTC. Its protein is CASSEGGGGLSEQYF.

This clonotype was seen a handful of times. The CDR3: CASSHPGQGADYGYTF. For the CDR3, the DNA is TGCGCCAGCAGCCATCCGGGACAGGGGGCCGACTATGGCTACACCTTC. The J gene is TRBJ1-2, the V gene TRBV5-1; 12 bases are a match to TRBD1. V lost 4 bases to trimming and J lost 3 bases; unmatched junction nucleotides: 7. The length of the CDR3 is 16 residues. Germline CDR1 is SGHRS and CDR2 is YFSETQ.

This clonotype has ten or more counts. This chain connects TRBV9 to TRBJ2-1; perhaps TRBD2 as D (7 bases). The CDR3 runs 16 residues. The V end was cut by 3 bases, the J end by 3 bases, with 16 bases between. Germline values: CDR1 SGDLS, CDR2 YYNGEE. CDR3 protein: CASSAWGEGGYNEQFF. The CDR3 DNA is TGTGCCAGCAGCGCGTGGGGGGAGGGGGGCTACAATGAGCAGTTCTTC.